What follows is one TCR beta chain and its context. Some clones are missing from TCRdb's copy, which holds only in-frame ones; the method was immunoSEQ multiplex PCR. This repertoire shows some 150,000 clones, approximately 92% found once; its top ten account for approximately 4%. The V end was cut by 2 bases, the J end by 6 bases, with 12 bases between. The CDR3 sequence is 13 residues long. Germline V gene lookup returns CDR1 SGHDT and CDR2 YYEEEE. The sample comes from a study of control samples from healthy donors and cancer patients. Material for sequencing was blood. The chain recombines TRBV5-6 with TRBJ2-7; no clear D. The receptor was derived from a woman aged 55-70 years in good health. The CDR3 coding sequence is TGTGCCAGCAGCTTTATCACGGATCCCGAGCAGTACTTC. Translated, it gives CASSFITDPEQYF.